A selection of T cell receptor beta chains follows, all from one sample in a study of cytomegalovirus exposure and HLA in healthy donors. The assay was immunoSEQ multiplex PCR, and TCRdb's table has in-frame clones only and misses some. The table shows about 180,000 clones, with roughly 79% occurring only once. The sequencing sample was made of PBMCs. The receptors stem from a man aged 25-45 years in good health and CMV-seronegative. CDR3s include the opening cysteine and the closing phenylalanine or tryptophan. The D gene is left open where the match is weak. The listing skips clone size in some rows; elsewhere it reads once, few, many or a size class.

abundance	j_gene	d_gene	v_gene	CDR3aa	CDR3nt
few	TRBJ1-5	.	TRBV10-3	CAISGDRLNQPQHF	TGTGCCATCAGTGGAGACAGATTAAATCAGCCCCAGCATTTT
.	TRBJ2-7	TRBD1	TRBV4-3	CASSPETGGLSYEQYF	TGCGCCAGCAGCCCTGAGACAGGGGGCTTGTCCTACGAGCAGTACTTC
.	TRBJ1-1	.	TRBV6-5	CASSYSTENTEAFF	TGTGCCAGCAGTTACTCGACAGAGAACACTGAAGCTTTCTTT
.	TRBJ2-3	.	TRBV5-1	CASSPLGDMQYF	TGCGCCAGCAGCCCGCTAGGAGATATGCAGTATTTT
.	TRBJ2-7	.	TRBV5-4	CASSLTDYEQYF	TGTGCCAGCAGCCTAACTGACTACGAGCAGTACTTC
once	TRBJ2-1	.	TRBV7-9	CASSWGASSSNEQFF	TGTGCCAGCAGCTGGGGAGCGAGCTCGTCCAATGAGCAGTTCTTC
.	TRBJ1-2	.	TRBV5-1	CASSGEISYGYTF	TGCGCCAGCAGCGGGGAGATATCCTATGGCTACACCTTC
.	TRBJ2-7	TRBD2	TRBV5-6	CASSLVGRELDEQYF	TGTGCCAGCAGCTTGGTTGGGCGGGAGCTGGACGAGCAGTACTTC
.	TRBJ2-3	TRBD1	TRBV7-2	CASSSRTGRDTQYF	TGTGCCAGCAGCTCGAGGACAGGGCGAGATACGCAGTATTTT
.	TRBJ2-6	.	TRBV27	CASSLSRAGANVLTF	TGTGCCAGCAGTTTATCCAGGGCTGGGGCCAACGTCCTGACTTTC
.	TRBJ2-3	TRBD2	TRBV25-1	CASSEYRLAGTTDTQYF	TGTGCCAGCAGTGAATATAGGCTAGCGGGGACCACAGATACGCAGTATTTT
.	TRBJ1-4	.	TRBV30	CAWSAGGYEKLFF	TGTGCCTGGAGTGCTGGAGGTTATGAAAAACTGTTTTTT
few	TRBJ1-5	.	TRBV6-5	CASSFAPGQPQHF	TGTGCCAGCAGTTTTGCGCCCGGGCAGCCCCAGCATTTT
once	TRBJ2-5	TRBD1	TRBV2	CASIRGQGAVETQYF	TGTGCCAGCATTCGAGGACAGGGGGCGGTGGAGACCCAGTACTTC
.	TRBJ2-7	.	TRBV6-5	CASSYSAASSYEQYF	TGTGCCAGCAGTTACTCGGCGGCCAGCTCCTACGAGCAGTACTTC
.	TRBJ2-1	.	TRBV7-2	CASSLFGAGSWNEQFF	TGTGCCAGCAGCTTATTTGGGGCAGGGTCGTGGAATGAGCAGTTCTTC
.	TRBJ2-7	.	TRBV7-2	CASSLGNSGSYEQYF	TGTGCCAGCAGCTTAGGAAATAGCGGATCCTACGAGCAGTACTTC
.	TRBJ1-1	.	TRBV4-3	CASSQDRTGFSNTEAFF	TGCGCCAGCAGCCAAGATAGGACGGGATTCTCGAACACTGAAGCTTTCTTT
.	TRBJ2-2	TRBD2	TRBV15	CATSRGGDTGELFF	TGTGCCACCAGCAGGGGGGGGGACACCGGGGAGCTGTTTTTT
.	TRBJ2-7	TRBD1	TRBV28	CASSPVGQGGSYEQYF	TGTGCCAGCAGTCCGGTCGGACAGGGGGGATCCTACGAGCAGTACTTC
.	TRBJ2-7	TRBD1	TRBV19	CASSPGTGVSYEQYF	TGTGCCAGTAGTCCCGGGACAGGGGTTTCCTACGAGCAGTACTTC
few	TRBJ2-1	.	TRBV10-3	CAISEIRSYNEQFF	TGTGCCATCAGTGAGATCCGCTCCTACAATGAGCAGTTCTTC
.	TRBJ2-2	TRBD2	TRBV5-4	CASRQFADDGGTGELFF	TGTGCCAGCAGACAATTCGCGGACGACGGGGGGACCGGGGAGCTGTTTTTT
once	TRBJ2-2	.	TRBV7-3	CASSFTQGIGELFF	TGTGCCAGCAGCTTCACCCAGGGGATCGGGGAGCTGTTTTTT
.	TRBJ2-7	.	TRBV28	CASSLSWQGGNEQYF	TGTGCCAGCAGTTTATCCTGGCAGGGCGGTAACGAGCAGTACTTC
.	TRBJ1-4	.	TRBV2	CASGRPTNEKLFF	TGTGCCAGCGGGAGGCCAACTAATGAAAAACTGTTTTTT
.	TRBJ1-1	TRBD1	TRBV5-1	CASSTQTGESTEAFF	TGCGCCAGCAGCACCCAGACAGGGGAGAGCACTGAAGCTTTCTTT
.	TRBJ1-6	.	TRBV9	CASSQGSSFNSPLHF	TGTGCCAGCAGCCAGGGGTCCTCCTTTAATTCACCCCTCCACTTT
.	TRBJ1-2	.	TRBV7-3	CASSLGPAANYGYTF	TGTGCCAGCAGCTTAGGGCCCGCAGCTAACTATGGCTACACCTTC
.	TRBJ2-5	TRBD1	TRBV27	CASSSGGRGQETQYF	TGTGCCAGCAGTTCAGGGGGCAGGGGGCAAGAGACCCAGTACTTC
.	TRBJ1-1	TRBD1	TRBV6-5	CASSSSQGGSTEAFF	TGTGCCAGCAGTTCATCACAGGGGGGCAGTACTGAAGCTTTCTTT
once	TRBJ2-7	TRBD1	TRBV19	CASSYRGPYEQYF	TGTGCCAGTAGCTACAGGGGGCCCTACGAGCAGTACTTC
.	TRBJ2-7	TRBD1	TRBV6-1	CASLYRGITYEQYF	TGTGCCAGCCTTTACAGGGGGATAACCTACGAGCAGTACTTC
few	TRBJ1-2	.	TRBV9	CASSATSTYGYTF	TGTGCCAGCAGCGCCACAAGTACCTATGGCTACACCTTC
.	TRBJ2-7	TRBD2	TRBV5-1	CASSLGLARAEQYF	TGCGCCAGCAGCTTAGGACTAGCGCGGGCCGAGCAGTACTTC
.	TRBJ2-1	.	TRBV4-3	CASSQGGGNEQFF	TGCGCCAGCAGCCAAGGAGGGGGAAATGAGCAGTTCTTC
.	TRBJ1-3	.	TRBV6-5	CASRVFGGAGNTIYF	TGTGCCAGCAGGGTATTCGGGGGGGCTGGAAACACCATATATTTT
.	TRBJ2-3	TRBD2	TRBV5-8	CASSPRASGKVDTQYF	TGTGCCAGCAGCCCGCGGGCGAGCGGGAAGGTAGATACGCAGTATTTT
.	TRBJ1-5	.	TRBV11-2	CASSLSHRGNQPQHF	TGTGCCAGCAGCCTGAGCCATCGGGGCAATCAGCCCCAGCATTTT
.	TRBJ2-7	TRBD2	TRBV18	CASSPPFLAGDSYEQYF	TGTGCCAGCTCACCACCGTTCCTAGCGGGAGATTCCTACGAGCAGTACTTC
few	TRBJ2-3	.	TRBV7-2	CASSPGQGTDTQYF	TGTGCCAGCAGCCCTGGGCAGGGCACAGATACGCAGTATTTT
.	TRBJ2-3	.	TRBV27	CASSFSEADTQYF	TGTGCCAGCAGTTTCTCCGAGGCAGATACGCAGTATTTT
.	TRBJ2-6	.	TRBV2	CASSGQGNSGANVLTF	TGTGCCAGCAGCGGCCAGGGGAACTCTGGGGCCAACGTCCTGACTTTC
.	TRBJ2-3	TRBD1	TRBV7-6	CASSSDRAALISQYF	TGTGCCAGCAGCTCGGACAGGGCGGCCCTCATATCGCAGTATTTT
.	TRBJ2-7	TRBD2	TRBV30	CAWSSPGLAGGEQYF	TGTGCCTGGAGTTCCCCGGGACTAGCGGGAGGCGAGCAGTACTTC
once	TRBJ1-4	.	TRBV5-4	CASSPILLTNEKLFF	TGTGCCAGCAGCCCGATACTGTTGACTAATGAAAAACTGTTTTTT
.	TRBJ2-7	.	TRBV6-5	CASSYGGTLIAQYF	TGTGCCAGCAGTTATGGAGGGACCCTTATTGCGCAGTACTTC
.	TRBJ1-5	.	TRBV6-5	CASSYSSIGNQPQHF	TGTGCCAGCAGTTACTCGAGTATAGGCAATCAGCCCCAGCATTTT
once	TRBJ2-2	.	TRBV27	CASSFSADGWTGELFF	TGTGCCAGCAGTTTTTCCGCCGACGGGTGGACCGGGGAGCTGTTTTTT
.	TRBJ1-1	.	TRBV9	CASSAAGEGPEAFF	TGTGCCAGCAGCGCCGCAGGGGAGGGCCCTGAAGCTTTCTTT
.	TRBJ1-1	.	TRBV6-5	CASSYQETAEAFF	TGTGCCAGCAGTTACCAGGAAACGGCTGAAGCTTTCTTT
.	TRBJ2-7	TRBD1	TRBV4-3	CASSQSGTGELYEQYF	TGCGCCAGCAGCCAATCAGGGACAGGGGAGCTGTACGAGCAGTACTTC
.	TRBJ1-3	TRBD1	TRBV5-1	CASSEGTVSGNTIYF	TGCGCCAGCAGCGAGGGGACAGTCTCTGGAAACACCATATATTTT
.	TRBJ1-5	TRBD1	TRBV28	CASSNPGQGFNQPQHF	TGTGCCAGCAGTAACCCGGGACAGGGCTTCAATCAGCCCCAGCATTTT
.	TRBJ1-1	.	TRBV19	CASSPTTLNTEAFF	TGTGCCAGTAGTCCGACGACATTGAACACTGAAGCTTTCTTT
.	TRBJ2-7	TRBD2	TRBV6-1	CASWTSSYEQYF	TGTGCCAGCTGGACTAGCTCCTACGAGCAGTACTTC
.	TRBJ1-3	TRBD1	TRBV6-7	CAILDRTGNTIYF	TGTGCCATCTTGGACAGGACTGGAAACACCATATATTTT